These 21 T cell receptor beta chains came from one sample sequenced in a study of shared clonotypes between healthy human individuals. CD45RO-negative, CCR7-selected cells formed the naive CD8 fraction, which excluded terminally differentiated effector memory CD45RA+ cells. TCRdb keeps only in-frame clones here, not all; method: immunoSEQ multiplex PCR. The sample consists of about 2 million clones, approximately 95% of them appearing once. The specimen sequenced was naive CD8+ T cells sorted from blood. These receptors all come from a man younger than 35 in good health.

The chain recombines TRBV10-2 with TRBJ2-1, with unresolved D. V lost 0 bases to trimming and J lost 8 bases, with 8 bases between them. CDR1 WSHSY and CDR2 SAAADI come from the germline V gene. This CDR3 spans 13 amino acids. The CDR3 spells CASSESAVDEQFF. CDR3 nucleotide sequence: TGCGCCAGCAGTGAGTCTGCGGTAGATGAGCAGTTCTTC.

The genes are TRBV10-3 and TRBJ2-7; D may be TRBD1 or TRBD2 (5 bases each). The V end lost 3 bases, the J end lost 3 bases, and 21 bases lay between the germline ends. The germline V gene has CDR1 ENHRY and CDR2 SYGVKD. The CDR3 totals 17 residues. Here the CDR3 DNA reads TGTGCCATCAGTGATTCCCCCCGGGACGTTGCAGGCTACGAGCAGTACTTC. This translates into CAISDSPRDVAGYEQYF.

The chain has TRBV19 and TRBJ2-1; TRBD2 matches 7 bases. CDR1 is LNHDA, CDR2 SQIVND, per germline (reference sequence). J lost 2 bases, V lost 6 bases, and 10 bases had no gene match. The CDR3 spans 16 residues. The chain's CDR3 is CASSFSGYTPYNEQFF. CDR3 nucleotides: TGTGCCAGTAGCTTTAGCGGGTATACCCCCTACAATGAGCAGTTCTTC.

The chain carries TRBV5-4 and TRBJ2-1, with D uncertain. The CDR3 has 13 residues. With 4 bases removed from V and 6 bases from J, the gap between germline ends came to 11 bases. CDR1 SGHNT and CDR2 YYREEE come from the germline V gene (reference sequence). The CDR3 protein is CASSLESANEQFF. CDR3 in DNA: TGTGCCAGCAGCCTTGAATCCGCCAATGAGCAGTTCTTC. Using reference TRBV5-4 and TRBJ2-1 for the parts outside the CDR3, the full variable domain is ETGVTQSPTHLIKTRGQQVTLRCSSQSGHNTVSWYQQALGQGPQFIFQYYREEENGRGNFPPRFSGLQFPNYSSELNVNALELDDSALYLCASSLESANEQFFGPGTRLTVL.

This clone has only one observation. This rearrangement joins TRBV4-1 to TRBJ1-4; weak D call: TRBD1 (5 bases). Between the trimmed V and J ends, which lost 0 bases and 7 bases, there was a span of 12 bases. CDR1 and CDR2 (germline): MGHRA, YSYEKL. CDR3 length equals 15 residues. As DNA, the CDR3 is TGCGCCAGCAGCCAAGATAGCAGGGATTCTGAAAAACTGTTTTTT. This gives the protein CASSQDSRDSEKLFF.

The rearrangement links TRBV7-9 to TRBJ2-2; a possible D gene is TRBD1 (5 bases). This CDR3 has 15 residues. The ends were cut back, 3 bases at V and 11 bases at J, with 19 bases in the middle. Germline CDR1 is SEHNR and CDR2 is FQNEAQ (reference sequence). CDR3 sequence reads: CASSFGALAGEELFF. The CDR3, as DNA: TGTGCCAGCAGCTTTGGGGCCCTGGCAGGTGAAGAGCTGTTTTTT.

The chain couples TRBV14 to TRBJ1-1; 10 bases align to TRBD1. CDR3 length: 14 amino acids. Trimming at V came to 3 bases and at J to 4 bases, leaving 2 bases not matched to a gene. From germline, CDR1 is SGHDN and CDR2 FVKESK. The CDR3 nucleotides are TGTGCCAGCAGCCACCGGGACAGGGGCACTGAAGCTTTCTTT. The encoded protein is CASSHRDRGTEAFF.

The V and J genes are TRBV28 and TRBJ1-2; 8 bases are shared with TRBD1. CDR1 and CDR2 from the germline V gene are MDHEN and SYDVKM. This CDR3 comprises 15 residues. V shed 6 bases, J shed 5 bases, and the junction held 11 bases outside the gene matches. The chain's CDR3 is CASSPTPGQVYGYTF. In nucleotides, the CDR3 is TGTGCCAGCAGCCCCACACCGGGACAGGTATATGGCTACACCTTC.

This clone was found once. The chain links TRBV6-4 to TRBJ2-1, with TRBD2 identical over 8 bases. J lost 4 bases, V lost 0 bases, and 5 bases had no gene match. Per germline, CDR1 MRHNA and CDR2 SNTAGT. This CDR3 has 16 residues. CDR3 nucleotide sequence: TGTGCCAGCAGTGACTCGCCCTCGGGGGGGTACAATGAGCAGTTCTTC. The encoded protein is CASSDSPSGGYNEQFF.

A single count supports this clone. Other nucleotide sequences from this sample produce the same CDR3. The chain is built from TRBV30 and TRBJ2-7; D tentatively reads TRBD1 or TRBD2 (5 bases each). There are 13 residues in the CDR3. CDR1 is GTSNPN and CDR2 is SVGIG in the germline V gene (reference sequence). V lost 5 bases and J lost 1, with 12 bases in between. CDR3 sequence: CAWEGRGSYEQYF. CDR3 DNA: TGTGCCTGGGAGGGGAGAGGGTCCTACGAGCAGTACTTC.

The CDR3 region is CASSRGGGQNEQYF. CDR3 DNA: TGCGCCAGCAGCCGCGGAGGGGGGCAAAACGAGCAGTACTTC. The chain is built from TRBV4-3 and TRBJ2-7, with D perhaps given as TRBD1 or TRBD2 (6 bases each). The CDR3 loop spans 14 amino acids. Germline lookup yields CDR1 LGHNA and CDR2 YSLEER. Trimming stripped 4 bases from V and 5 bases from J, with 15 bases between.

Turning to this clone: Other DNA sequences in the same sample also yield this CDR3. The chain links TRBV6-5 to TRBJ1-1; D is undetermined. Germline V gives CDR1 MNHEY, CDR2 SVGAGI. The CDR3 totals 13 residues. Trimming took 6 bases from V and 0 from J, leaving 8 bases between them. The CDR3 DNA sequence: TGTGCCAGCAGCTCGGGTCTGAACACTGAAGCTTTCTTT. Translated, it gives CASSSGLNTEAFF.

The V and J genes are TRBV7-3 and TRBJ1-1, with D possibly TRBD1 on 6 matching bases. Germline V gene sequence: CDR1 SGHTA, CDR2 FQGTGA. The germline V and J ends were trimmed by 2 bases and 0 bases, with 10 bases remaining between them. The CDR3 is 15 residues long. CDR3 DNA sequence: TGTGCCAGCAGCTTAGGACAGAGAATGAACACTGAAGCTTTCTTT. The encoded protein is CASSLGQRMNTEAFF.

The chain recombines TRBV27 with TRBJ1-3, with D hard to call. V shed 2 bases and J shed 4 bases, with 6 bases lying between them. CDR3 length: 13 residues. The germline V gene has CDR1 MNHEY and CDR2 SMNVEV (reference sequence). The CDR3 here is CASSLGHGNTIYF. DNA of the CDR3: TGTGCCAGCAGTTTAGGCCACGGAAACACCATATATTTT.

With respect to this clone: Germline and junction disagree at one end, which may indicate a read error. This chain links TRBV5-6 with TRBJ2-1, with 11 bases that match TRBD2. Per germline, CDR1 SGHDT and CDR2 YYEEEE. The CDR3 runs to 15 residues. The CDR3 is CASSLGLADYNEQFF. CDR3 coding DNA: TGTGCCAGCAGTTTGGGACTAGCGGACTACAATGAGCAGTTCTTC.

This chain connects TRBV27 to TRBJ2-5; TRBD1 matches at 7 bases. This CDR3 contains 14 residues. Germline V gene data show CDR1 as MNHEY and CDR2 as SMNVEV (reference sequence). Germline trimming cut 5 bases from V and 2 bases from J; bases unmatched to any gene: 5. The CDR3 here is CASSTRDSQETQYF. The CDR3 bases are TGTGCCAGCAGTACTCGGGACAGTCAAGAGACCCAGTACTTC.

V is TRBV30 and J is TRBJ1-2; possible D gene TRBD1, 6 bases. The germline V gene encodes CDR1 GTSNPN and CDR2 SVGIG (reference sequence). V lost 4 bases and J lost 6, with 18 bases in between. This CDR3 has 14 amino acids. CDR3 DNA sequence: TGTGCCTGGACAGGGGTAATTTCGGGGGATGGCTACACCTTC. This encodes CAWTGVISGDGYTF.

This clone was recorded once. The chain uses TRBV4-3 and TRBJ1-2; D ambiguous. Germline V gene data show CDR1 as LGHNA and CDR2 as YSLEER. Deletions cut 0 bases from V and 4 bases from J, with 12 bases between. This CDR3 is 15 amino acids long. The CDR3 protein is CASSQDDGKGYGYTF. The DNA of the CDR3 is TGCGCCAGCAGCCAAGATGATGGGAAAGGCTATGGCTACACCTTC.

The chain recombines TRBV5-6 with TRBJ2-3; 14 bases match TRBD2. The V gene's germline CDR1 is SGHDT and CDR2 YYEEEE. The CDR3 runs 17 residues. With 4 bases clipped from V and 0 bases from J, the junction kept 4 bases outside the gene matches. CDR3 in DNA: TGTGCCAGCAGCGGGACTAGCGGGGGTGCTAGCACAGATACGCAGTATTTT. It is translated as CASSGTSGGASTDTQYF.

The chain links TRBV7-9 to TRBJ1-2, with TRBD1 identical over 7 bases. After removal of 4 bases from V and 8 bases from J, the junction contained 10 bases not matched to a gene. Germline V gene lookup returns CDR1 SEHNR and CDR2 FQNEAQ (reference sequence). The CDR3 runs 14 residues. The CDR3 region has the DNA TGTGCCAGCAGCTCAACCTCCACAGGGGTGGGCTACACCTTC. Amino acid sequence: CASSSTSTGVGYTF.

In regard to this clone: This CDR3 is also generated by other DNA sequences in the sample. The chain recombines TRBV6-1 with TRBJ2-7; 8 bases fit TRBD1. The germline gives CDR1 MNHNS, CDR2 SASEGT. V was clipped by 0 bases and J by 3 bases; unmatched bases: 4. This CDR3 has 15 amino acids. The CDR3 loop is CASSEAGTGGYEQYF. The CDR3 coding sequence is TGTGCCAGCAGTGAAGCGGGGACAGGCGGCTACGAGCAGTACTTC.